A selection of T cell receptor beta chains follows, all from one sample in a study of blood T cell repertoires in COVID-19. The table came from immunoSEQ multiplex PCR; TCRdb's copy has only in-frame clones and leaves some out. The sample includes hundreds of thousands of clones, 85% of them seen just once. The sequenced material came from PBMCs or T cells enriched from blood (not recorded which). The receptors were gathered from a woman between 50 and 59 years old with acute COVID-19. CDR3s include the opening cysteine and the closing phenylalanine or tryptophan. The order of the fields is D gene, J gene, CDR3 length, clone size, V gene, CDR3 protein, CDR3 DNA. The D gene is left open where the match is weak. Clone size is shown for a subset of rows, as once, few, many or a class of expanded clone.

>TRBD1|TRBJ1-4|14|NA|TRBV27
CASRRQGAREKLFF
TGTGCCAGCAGACGGCAGGGGGCTCGGGAAAAACTGTTTTTT
>NA|TRBJ1-3|15|NA|TRBV19
CASSPQDTIGNTIYF
TGTGCCAGTAGTCCCCAGGACACAATTGGAAACACCATATATTTT
>TRBD1|TRBJ1-3|16|few|TRBV19
CASSKHRDSNGNTIYF
TGTGCCAGTAGTAAACACCGGGACAGCAATGGAAACACCATATATTTT
>TRBD2|TRBJ2-1|13|NA|TRBV30
CAWTSGIYNEQFF
TGTGCCTGGACTAGCGGAATATACAATGAGCAGTTCTTC
>NA|TRBJ1-6|12|NA|TRBV30
CAWSVGDKSLHF
TGTGCCTGGAGTGTCGGGGATAAGTCCCTCCACTTT
>TRBD1|TRBJ1-1|17|NA|TRBV28
CASSLMDRGKGNTEAFF
TGTGCCAGCAGTTTGATGGACAGGGGAAAAGGGAACACTGAAGCTTTCTTT
>NA|TRBJ1-1|13|NA|TRBV29-1
CSVSSGMATEAFF
TGCAGCGTTTCCTCAGGGATGGCGACTGAAGCTTTCTTT
>NA|TRBJ2-5|16|NA|TRBV7-9
CASSLDHRRDQETQYF
TGTGCCAGCAGCTTAGACCACCGCCGAGACCAAGAGACCCAGTACTTC
>TRBD2|TRBJ2-2|16|NA|TRBV19
CASSTQTSANTGELFF
TGTGCCAGTAGTACCCAAACTAGCGCGAACACCGGGGAGCTGTTTTTT
>TRBD1|TRBJ1-2|15|NA|TRBV30
CAWSVQETGRKGYTF
TGTGCCTGGAGTGTACAGGAGACAGGGAGAAAGGGCTACACCTTC
>TRBD1|TRBJ1-2|11|few|TRBV20-1
CSASGGGGYTF
TGCAGTGCTTCAGGGGGCGGGGGCTACACCTTC
>NA|TRBJ2-2|13|NA|TRBV19
CASRDTGAGELFF
TGTGCCAGTAGAGACACAGGAGCCGGGGAGCTGTTTTTT
>NA|TRBJ1-2|12|NA|TRBV25-1
CASSEYQFGYTF
TGTGCCAGCAGTGAATATCAGTTTGGCTACACCTTC
>NA|TRBJ2-4|16|once|TRBV24-1
CATSDQGGLGENIQYF
TGTGCCACCAGTGACCAAGGGGGTCTTGGGGAAAACATTCAGTACTTC
>NA|TRBJ1-2|13|NA|TRBV29-1
CSVVEVVDYGYTF
TGCAGCGTGGTAGAAGTAGTTGACTATGGCTACACCTTC
>TRBD1|TRBJ1-4|15|NA|TRBV30
CAWRSLDRVNEKLFF
TGTGCCTGGAGATCCTTGGACAGGGTCAATGAAAAACTGTTTTTT
>TRBD1|TRBJ2-7|13|NA|TRBV5-4
CASSPGTAYEQYF
TGTGCCAGCAGCCCAGGGACAGCCTACGAGCAGTACTTC
>NA|TRBJ1-6|13|NA|TRBV19
CASSMGANSPLHF
TGTGCCAGTAGTATGGGGGCAAATTCACCCCTCCACTTT
>TRBD2|TRBJ2-3|15|NA|TRBV5-1
CASSILAGGPDTQYF
TGCGCCAGCAGCATTCTAGCGGGGGGCCCAGATACGCAGTATTTT
>TRBD2|TRBJ2-3|14|NA|TRBV24-1
CATSSAGGVDTQYF
TGTGCCACCAGCTCAGCGGGGGGCGTAGATACGCAGTATTTT
>NA|TRBJ1-3|12|NA|TRBV30
CAGKGAGNTIYF
TGTGCCGGAAAAGGGGCGGGAAACACCATATATTTT
>NA|TRBJ2-3|18|NA|TRBV6-2/TRBV6-3
CASSYFRTALDFTDTQYF
TGTGCCAGCAGTTACTTCCGGACAGCCCTCGATTTCACAGATACGCAGTATTTT
>TRBD1|TRBJ1-2|15|NA|TRBV5-4
CASSLRAGGAGGYTF
TGTGCCAGCAGCCTCCGGGCAGGGGGCGCGGGTGGCTACACCTTC
>NA|TRBJ2-7|14|once|TRBV13
CASSSPYRFGEQYF
TGTGCCAGCAGCTCCCCTTATCGTTTCGGCGAGCAGTACTTC
>NA|TRBJ1-2|13|NA|TRBV6-5
CASSYKGNYGYTF
TGTGCCAGCAGTTACAAGGGGAACTATGGCTACACCTTC
>TRBD2|TRBJ2-5|14|NA|TRBV5-4
CASSAQGGGETQYF
TGTGCCAGCAGCGCACAGGGCGGGGGGGAGACCCAGTACTTC
>TRBD1|TRBJ1-1|14|NA|TRBV6-2/TRBV6-3
CASSVGQGHTEAFF
TGTGCCAGCAGTGTCGGACAGGGCCACACTGAAGCTTTCTTT
>NA|TRBJ2-2|16|NA|TRBV9
CASSVATGHFTGELFF
TGTGCCAGCAGCGTAGCTACTGGTCATTTCACCGGGGAGCTGTTTTTT
>NA|TRBJ1-6|12|few|TRBV19
CASSFSNSPLHF
TGTGCCAGTAGTTTCTCTAATTCACCCCTCCACTTT
>NA|TRBJ1-2|15|NA|TRBV2
CASSEQGRRGYGYTF
TGTGCCAGCAGTGAACAGGGGCGCCGGGGCTATGGCTACACCTTC
>TRBD2|TRBJ2-1|16|NA|TRBV19
CASSTSSGSSYNEQFF
TGTGCCAGTAGTACCAGTAGCGGGAGCTCCTACAATGAGCAGTTCTTC
>NA|TRBJ2-1|14|NA|TRBV7-2
CASSLGGRYNEQFF
TGTGCCAGCAGCTTAGGGGGGCGCTACAATGAGCAGTTCTTC
>NA|TRBJ1-2|14|NA|TRBV4-3
CASSQDGGLNGYTF
TGCGCCAGCAGCCAAGACGGAGGACTGAATGGCTACACCTTC
>TRBD1|TRBJ1-5|15|NA|TRBV6-5
CASSKDRGSNQPQHF
TGTGCCAGCAGTAAGGACAGGGGGAGCAATCAGCCCCAGCATTTT
>NA|TRBJ1-1|13|many|TRBV14
CASSQNMNTEAFF
TGTGCCAGCAGCCAAAACATGAACACTGAAGCTTTCTTT
>TRBD2|TRBJ2-7|12|NA|TRBV2
CASRLASYEQYF
TGTGCCAGCCGACTAGCCTCCTACGAGCAGTACTTC